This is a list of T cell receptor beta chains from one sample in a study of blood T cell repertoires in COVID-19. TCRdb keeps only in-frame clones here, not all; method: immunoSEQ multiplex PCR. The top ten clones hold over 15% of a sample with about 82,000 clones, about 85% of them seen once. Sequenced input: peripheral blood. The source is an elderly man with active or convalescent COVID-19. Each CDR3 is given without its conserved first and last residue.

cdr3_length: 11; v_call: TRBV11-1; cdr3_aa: ASSLDRVYGYT
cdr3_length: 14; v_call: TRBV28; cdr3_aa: ASSFEPGQGVDEAF
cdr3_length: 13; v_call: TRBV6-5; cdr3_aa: ASSTSGSSYNEQF
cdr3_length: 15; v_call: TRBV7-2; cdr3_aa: ASSFGGSGGTYNEQF
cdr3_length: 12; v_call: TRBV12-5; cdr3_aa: ASALSGPTGPQH
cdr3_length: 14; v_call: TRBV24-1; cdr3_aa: ATSGRGLTSTDTQY
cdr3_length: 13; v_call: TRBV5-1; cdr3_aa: ASSLSLAGGGEQF
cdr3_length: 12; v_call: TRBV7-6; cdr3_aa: ASSLDRSSEKLF
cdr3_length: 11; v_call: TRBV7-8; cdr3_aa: ASSTRQGNEQF
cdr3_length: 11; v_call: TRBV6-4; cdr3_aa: ASSKEGGQPQH
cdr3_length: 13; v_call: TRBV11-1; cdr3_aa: ASSLFREGTDTQY
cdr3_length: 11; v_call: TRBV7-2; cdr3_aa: ASSLGRGESYT
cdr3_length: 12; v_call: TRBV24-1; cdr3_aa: ATSHAGSNQPQH
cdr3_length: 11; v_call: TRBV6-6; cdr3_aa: ASSSGTEQPQH
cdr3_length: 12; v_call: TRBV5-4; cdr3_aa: ASTQMAGSNGYT
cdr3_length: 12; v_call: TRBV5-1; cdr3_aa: ASSLGQKNTEAF
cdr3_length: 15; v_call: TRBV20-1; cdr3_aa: SASNRRTGLGNQPQH
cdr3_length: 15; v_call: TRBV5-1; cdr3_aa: ASSLAADRATNEKLF
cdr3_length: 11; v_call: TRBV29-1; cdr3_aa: SARFRSYNEQF
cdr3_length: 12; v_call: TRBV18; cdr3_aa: ASSPGTDGNTIY
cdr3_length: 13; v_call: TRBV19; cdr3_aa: ASHTSGGLTDTQY
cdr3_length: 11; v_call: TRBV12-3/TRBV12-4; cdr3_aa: ASSFGTTDTQY
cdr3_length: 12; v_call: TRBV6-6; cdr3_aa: ASSYRDREQPQH
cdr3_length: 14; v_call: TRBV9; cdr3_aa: ASSVGPSSSTDTQY
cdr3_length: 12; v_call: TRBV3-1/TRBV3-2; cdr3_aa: ASSQVAGNSPLH
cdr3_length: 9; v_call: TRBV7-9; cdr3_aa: ASSLKGEAF
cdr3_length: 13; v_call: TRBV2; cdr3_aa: ASKGPGTGTNEQF